This TCR beta chain is drawn from a study of a mutant IDH1 vaccine in newly diagnosed glioma. Study summary: Patients were given eight vaccinations, scheduled in weeks 1, 3, 5, 7, 11, 15, 19 and 23. Beginning 4-6 weeks after radiotherapy alone, or with temozolomide cycles, vaccination took place.

Generated by immunoSEQ multiplex PCR, the TCRdb table keeps only in-frame clones and is missing some. Of about 20,000 clones listed, 82% are singletons. Time point defined: week 23, last vaccination. The content of each vaccine dose was 300 ug of mutant IDH1 20-mer peptide, and topical imiquimod accompanied it. This clone was observed a few times. Its antigen remains unknown. V lost 4 bases, J lost 0 bases, and 7 bases lay in between. CDR1 and CDR2 from the germline V gene are SGHAT and FQNNGV. This CDR3 has 15 residues. The clonotype was recovered from a man aged 25 to 40 with glioma. Sequenced here: PBMCs, sampled from a glioma patient whose treatment included an IDH1 peptide vaccine. This sequence joins TRBV11-2 and TRBJ2-6; D unresolved. The CDR3 loop reads CASSSGRSGANVLTF. DNA of the CDR3: TGTGCCAGCAGCTCGGGCCGCTCTGGGGCCAACGTCCTGACTTTC.